The 23 T cell receptor beta chains given below trace back to one sample, sequenced in a study of beta chain features in type 1 diabetes. Reverse transcription of all isolated RNA meant that expressed TCRB transcripts were sequenced. TCRdb keeps only in-frame clones here, not all; method: immunoSEQ multiplex PCR. Of 240,000 or so clones in the sample, about 26% are singletons; the top ten hold approximately 4%. The sequenced sample consisted of central memory CD4+ T cells from blood. Receptor source: a man aged 25-40 years in good health.

This clone was counted between two and nine times. The gene calls are TRBV16 and TRBJ1-2; D unresolved. The CDR3 has 15 amino acids. V was trimmed by 3 bases and J by 1 base, leaving 12 bases between them. The germline CDR1 and CDR2 sequences are KGHSY and FQNENV. The CDR3 DNA sequence: TGTGCCAGCAGCCACCCGGCCCAAGTTAACTATGGCTACACCTTC. This encodes CASSHPAQVNYGYTF.

The V call is TRBV6-4, the J call TRBJ2-3, with D hard to call. V gave up 4 bases and J gave up 1 base, with 9 bases separating them. CDR1 is MRHNA and CDR2 is SNTAGT in the germline V gene. The CDR3 has 14 residues. DNA for the CDR3: TGTGCCAGCAGTGTTCGCCAGGGCACAGATACGCAGTATTTT. Its translation: CASSVRQGTDTQYF.

This clone was seen a handful of times. V is TRBV5-4 and J is TRBJ2-1, with D tentatively TRBD1 or TRBD2 (5 bases each). CDR1 is SGHNT, CDR2 YYREEE, per germline (reference sequence). Trimming shortened V by 4 bases and J by 6 bases, and 11 bases separated the two germline ends. The CDR3 consists of 13 residues. CDR3 amino acids: CASSQTGGNEQFF. CDR3 DNA sequence: TGTGCCAGCAGCCAAACTGGGGGCAATGAGCAGTTCTTC. The whole variable domain, remainder taken from reference TRBV5-4 and TRBJ2-1, is ETGVTQSPTHLIKTRGQQVTLRCSSQSGHNTVSWYQQALGQGPQFIFQYYREEENGRGNFPPRFSGLQFPNYSSELNVNALELDDSALYLCASSQTGGNEQFFGPGTRLTVL.

This clone was seen more than once but under ten times. The chain uses TRBV7-9 and TRBJ1-1; D unclear. V shed 5 bases and J shed 1 base, with 11 bases lying between them. Germline V lookup: CDR1 SEHNR, CDR2 FQNEAQ (reference sequence). The CDR3 totals 14 residues. DNA of the CDR3: TGTGCCAGCAGCATAGGGCTACCGAACACTGAAGCTTTCTTT. Translating gives CASSIGLPNTEAFF. Full variable domain (missing parts from reference TRBV7-9 and TRBJ1-1): DTGVSQNPRHKITKRGQNVTFRCDPISEHNRLYWYRQTLGQGPEFLTYFQNEAQLEKSRLLSDRFSAERPKGSFSTLEIQRTEQGDSAMYLCASSIGLPNTEAFFGQGTRLTVV.

The chain uses TRBV19 and TRBJ2-7, with a possible D match to TRBD2 (5 bases). CDR1 and CDR2 from the germline V gene are LNHDA and SQIVND (reference sequence). The CDR3 sequence is 14 residues long. Trimming left V 7 bases short and J 0 bases short, with 13 bases between. Written as DNA, the CDR3 is TGTGCCAGTACCCGCGGACGGGACTCCTACGAGCAGTACTTC. It is translated as CASTRGRDSYEQYF.

The V and J genes are TRBV20-1 and TRBJ2-7, with D uncertain. The germline V and J ends were trimmed by 3 bases and 5 bases, with 8 bases remaining between them. The CDR3 consists of 11 residues. Germline V lookup: CDR1 DFQATT, CDR2 SNEGSKA (reference sequence). CDR3 residues: CSASPDHEQYF. The CDR3 bases are TGCAGTGCTAGTCCCGACCACGAGCAGTACTTC.

The genes are TRBV29-1 and TRBJ2-1, with TRBD2 matching 12 bases. Unmatched junction bases numbered 7, after V lost 7 bases and J lost 3 bases. The CDR3 is 15 amino acids. Per germline, CDR1 SQVTM and CDR2 ANQGSEA. CDR3 sequence: CSAKTGLAGYNEQFF. The CDR3 DNA follows: TGCAGCGCGAAAACGGGACTAGCGGGCTACAATGAGCAGTTCTTC.

This clone was seen more than once but under ten times. The chain recombines TRBV7-8 with TRBJ2-3; weak D call: TRBD1 (5 bases). The CDR3 length is 15 residues. V was trimmed by 6 bases and J by 4 bases, leaving 17 bases between them. The germline V gene has CDR1 SGHVS and CDR2 FQNEAQ. The CDR3 region has the DNA TGTGCCAGCAGTTTGCAATACCAGGGTGCAGATACGCAGTATTTT. Translation gives CASSLQYQGADTQYF.

This clone appeared a few times. Other DNA sequences in the same sample also yield this CDR3. The rearrangement joins TRBV29-1 to TRBJ1-1; 9 nucleotides line up with TRBD1. The germline CDR1 and CDR2 sequences are SQVTM and ANQGSEA. This CDR3 spans 15 amino acids. The V gene end was trimmed by 4 bases and the J gene end by 3 bases; junction bases not matched to a gene: 9. This CDR3 is CSVALTGGHDTEAFF. DNA of the CDR3: TGCAGCGTTGCTCTCACAGGGGGCCATGACACTGAAGCTTTCTTT.

The chain employs TRBV28 and TRBJ1-2; D not resolved. This CDR3 region has 12 residues. V was clipped by 6 bases and J by 6 bases, with 11 bases between them. The germline V gene has CDR1 MDHEN and CDR2 SYDVKM. This CDR3 is CASSNTVDGYTF. The CDR3 DNA is TGTGCCAGCAGCAATACAGTGGATGGCTACACCTTC.

This clone was picked up a small number of times. The genes are TRBV7-8 and TRBJ2-3; tentatively, D is TRBD2 (7 bases). Trimming removed 2 bases at V and 0 bases at J, with 21 bases between. Per germline, CDR1 SGHVS and CDR2 FQNEAQ. This CDR3 region has 19 residues. DNA for the CDR3: TGTGCCAGCAGCTTACTACCGGGGGGCCCCACCTATAGCACAGATACGCAGTATTTT. Protein product: CASSLLPGGPTYSTDTQYF.

The J gene is TRBJ2-5, the V gene TRBV7-2, with 8 bases lining up with TRBD1. With 5 bases clipped from V and 5 bases from J, the junction kept 10 bases outside the gene matches. The CDR3 runs to 15 residues. Germline CDR1 SGHTA, CDR2 FQGNSA. The chain's CDR3 is CASSRGAGGSETQYF. Here the CDR3 DNA reads TGTGCCAGCAGCCGAGGGGCAGGGGGCAGTGAGACCCAGTACTTC.

Only a few counts were recorded for this clone. This chain's CDR3 is CASSPQVNTGELFF. The CDR3 coding sequence is TGTGCCAGCAGTCCACAGGTTAACACCGGGGAGCTGTTTTTT. This sequence joins TRBV28 and TRBJ2-2, with TRBD1 as a possible D gene (5 bases). The CDR3 runs 14 residues. Per the germline V gene, CDR1 is MDHEN and CDR2 is SYDVKM. The V end lost 5 bases, the J end lost 2 bases, and 9 bases lay between the germline ends.

Notes on this clone: One end of the junction does not line up with germline, which may come from a read error. The chain links TRBV4-1 to TRBJ2-1; D gene unclear. CDR1 is MGHRA and CDR2 is YSYEKL in the germline V gene. The CDR3 is 13 residues long. Here the CDR3 reads CASSPEWSYEQFF. CDR3 nucleotide sequence: TGTGCCAGCAGCCCGGAATGGAGTTATGAGCAGTTCTTC.

V gene TRBV5-1 combines with J gene TRBJ2-6; maybe TRBD2 (6 bases). Trimming removed 7 bases at V and 0 bases at J, with 11 bases between. The CDR3 is 15 residues long. From germline, CDR1 is SGHRS and CDR2 YFSETQ. The CDR3 reads CASGPGLSGANVLTF. Here the CDR3 DNA reads TGCGCCAGCGGGCCGGGACTCTCTGGGGCCAACGTCCTGACTTTC.

This clone was counted between two and nine times. Other DNA sequences of this sample code for an identical CDR3. V and J are TRBV30 and TRBJ1-4; D is unclear. The CDR3 is made up of 12 amino acids. Trimming took 4 bases from V and 0 from J, leaving 3 bases between them. Germline assignment: CDR1 GTSNPN and CDR2 SVGIG (reference sequence). CDR3 residues: CAWTATNEKLFF. The CDR3 region has the DNA TGTGCCTGGACGGCAACTAATGAAAAACTGTTTTTT. The whole variable domain, filled in from reference TRBV30 and TRBJ1-4, reads SQTIHQWPATLVQPVGSPLSLECTVEGTSNPNLYWYRQAAGRGLQLLFYSVGIGQISSEVPQNLSASRPQDRQFILSSKKLLLSDSGFYLCAWTATNEKLFFGSGTQLSVL.

This clone was observed a handful of times. The chain joins TRBV7-2 to TRBJ2-7; D is ambiguous. The germline gives CDR1 SGHTA, CDR2 FQGNSA. This CDR3 region has 11 residues. V was shortened by 2 bases and J by 5 bases, with 4 bases between the two germline ends. The CDR3 region has the DNA TGTGCCAGCAGCTTATCGAACGAGCAGTACTTC. Translating it yields CASSLSNEQYF.

V usage is TRBV7-2 and J usage is TRBJ1-6; D gene unclear. The CDR3 extends over 16 amino acids. Trimming cost V 2 bases and J 3 bases, with 11 bases left between them. Germline assignment: CDR1 SGHTA and CDR2 FQGNSA. CDR3 sequence reads: CASSLSRINYNSPLHF. CDR3 in DNA: TGTGCCAGCAGCTTAAGTAGGATAAACTATAATTCACCCCTCCACTTT.

The rearrangement joins TRBV2 to TRBJ2-1; D gene unclear. Between the trimmed V and J ends, which lost 8 bases and 0 bases, there was a span of 8 bases. The CDR3 is 13 amino acids. The germline gives CDR1 SNHLY, CDR2 FYNNEI. CDR3 nucleotides: TGTGCCAGCCACGAAAGCTCCTACAATGAGCAGTTCTTC. Protein: CASHESSYNEQFF.

This clone has only a few counts. The V call is TRBV11-2, the J call TRBJ2-3; D ambiguous. This CDR3 spans 16 amino acids. Trimming removed 1 base from V and 1 base from J, with 12 bases in between. Germline assignment: CDR1 SGHAT and CDR2 FQNNGV. The CDR3 sequence: CASSLGETAGTDTQYF. The CDR3 coding sequence is TGTGCCAGCAGCTTAGGCGAAACAGCTGGCACAGATACGCAGTATTTT.

This clone was detected only a few times. The chain uses TRBV10-3 and TRBJ2-3, with D possibly called TRBD1 or TRBD2 (5 bases each). The CDR3 covers 15 residues. Germline V lookup: CDR1 ENHRY, CDR2 SYGVKD. V gave up 10 bases and J gave up 1 base, with 18 bases separating them. The CDR3, as DNA: TGTGCCACCAACCGACAGACGGAGGGCACAGATACGCAGTATTTT. It is translated as CATNRQTEGTDTQYF.

On this clone itself: Since a much larger clone is just one base distant, this may be a read error. The J gene is TRBJ2-1, the V gene TRBV10-3, with TRBD2 matching 11 bases. The CDR3 runs to 15 residues. The germline CDR1 and CDR2 sequences are ENHRY and SYGVKD. With V trimmed by 4 bases and J by 7 bases, 6 bases remained unmatched. CDR3 sequence (DNA): TGTGCCATCAGTGTAGAGACTAGCGGGAAAAATGAGCAGTTCTTC. Protein product: CAISVETSGKNEQFF.

This clone was seen a few times. V is TRBV7-2 and J is TRBJ1-2, with 7 bases identical to TRBD1. The CDR3 consists of 14 residues. CDR1 and CDR2 (germline): SGHTA, FQGNSA. V shed 1 base and J 3 bases; nucleotides not matched to a gene: 2. CDR3 in amino acids: CASSLGGTDYGYTF. Written as DNA, the CDR3 is TGTGCCAGCAGCTTAGGGGGGACAGACTATGGCTACACCTTC.